One sample yielded the 13 T cell receptor beta chains listed below, sequenced in a study of blood T cell repertoires in COVID-19. Sequencing used immunoSEQ multiplex PCR; TCRdb keeps in-frame clones, though not all of them. The sample has roughly 220,000 clones; 85% to 90% are singletons. The sequenced sample was peripheral blood. Source of these receptors: a man in his sixties with acute or convalescent COVID-19.

The chain carries TRBV9 and TRBJ2-1; 14 bases fit TRBD2. The CDR3 length is 19 residues. From germline, CDR1 is SGDLS and CDR2 YYNGEE. With 3 bases clipped from V and 0 bases from J, the junction kept 8 bases outside the gene matches. The CDR3 here is CASSASRLAGGSSYNEQFF. The CDR3 DNA follows: TGTGCCAGCAGCGCCAGCAGACTAGCGGGGGGGAGCTCCTACAATGAGCAGTTCTTC. The variable domain in full, with the rest retrieved from reference TRBV9 and TRBJ2-1, is DSGVTQTPKHLITATGQRVTLRCSPRSGDLSVYWYQQSLDQGLQFLIQYYNGEERAKGNILERFSAQQFPDLHSELNLSSLELGDSALYFCASSASRLAGGSSYNEQFFGPGTRLTVL.

This clone occurred once. This rearrangement joins TRBV6-6 to TRBJ1-3; D not resolved. The ends were cut back, 6 bases at V and 4 bases at J, with 7 bases in the middle. In germline, CDR1 is MNHNY, CDR2 SVGAGI (reference sequence). The CDR3 has 12 residues. CDR3 in DNA: TGTGCCAGCAGCCCGCAGGGAAACACCATATATTTT. It codes for CASSPQGNTIYF.

The chain has TRBV12-3 or TRBV12-4 and TRBJ1-1; D unresolved. The CDR3 covers 13 residues. Deletions cut 4 bases from V and 10 bases from J, with 16 bases between. CDR3 loop: CASSSTSRPGAFF. The CDR3 DNA reads TGTGCCAGCAGTTCCACATCTCGACCGGGAGCTTTCTTT.

This chain joins TRBV5-6 and TRBJ2-5, with D tentatively TRBD1 (5 bases). V lost 0 bases and J lost 1, with 10 bases in between. The CDR3 totals 15 residues. The V gene's germline CDR1 is SGHDT and CDR2 YYEEEE. The CDR3 coding sequence is TGTGCCAGCAGCTTGGCCGGAAGGGGCCAAGAGACCCAGTACTTC. Amino acids: CASSLAGRGQETQYF.

The rearrangement joins TRBV27 to TRBJ1-6, with TRBD1 matching 9 bases. Germline assignment: CDR1 MNHEY and CDR2 SMNVEV (reference sequence). The ends lost 5 bases at V and 11 bases at J; junction bases unmatched: 10. The CDR3 extends over 15 amino acids. The DNA of the CDR3 is TGTGCCAGCAGTACGGTCCCGACAGGGGGAGCACCCCTCCACTTT. It is translated as CASSTVPTGGAPLHF.

The V and J genes are TRBV19 and TRBJ2-5; 10 bases map to TRBD1. The V segment lost 5 bases and the J segment 5 bases; nucleotides outside the gene matches: 8. Germline lookup yields CDR1 LNHDA and CDR2 SQIVND (reference sequence). The CDR3 extends over 15 amino acids. The CDR3 loop reads CASSAGTGVGETQYF. CDR3 nucleotides: TGTGCCAGTAGTGCCGGGACAGGGGTAGGGGAGACCCAGTACTTC.

CDR3 DNA: TGTGCCAGCAGCCCGGGACAGGGCTACAATGAGCAGTTCTTC. It yields the protein CASSPGQGYNEQFF. The chain has TRBV5-6 and TRBJ2-1; 9 bases line up with TRBD1. Germline loops: CDR1 SGHDT, CDR2 YYEEEE. V lost 4 bases to trimming and J lost 3 bases; unmatched junction nucleotides: 2. The CDR3 consists of 14 residues.

The chain is built from TRBV11-3 and TRBJ2-3; 14 bases align to TRBD2. The V gene's germline CDR1 is SGHNT and CDR2 YENEEA. V was clipped by 5 bases and J by 5 bases; unmatched bases: 6. CDR3 length equals 16 residues. The CDR3: CASSRGLAGAGDTQYF. The CDR3 bases are TGTGCCAGCAGCCGGGGACTAGCGGGGGCGGGAGATACGCAGTATTTT.

The CDR3 region is CASSLASTGIGEQYF. The CDR3 region has the DNA TGTGCCAGCAGCCTGGCGTCCACAGGGATCGGAGAGCAGTACTTC. The gene calls are TRBV28 and TRBJ2-7; perhaps TRBD1 as D (6 bases). This CDR3 has 15 residues. The V gene lost 6 bases and the J gene lost 7 bases, with 22 bases spanning the gap. CDR1 MDHEN and CDR2 SYDVKM come from the germline V gene.

The chain links TRBV6-2 or TRBV6-3 to TRBJ2-5, with TRBD1 matching over 10 bases. J gave up 2 bases and V 2 bases, and 5 bases lay outside the gene matches. This CDR3 has 16 amino acids. CDR1 and CDR2 from the germline V gene are MNHEY and SVGEGT. CDR3 sequence: CASSYPGQGSQETQYF. The CDR3 nucleotides are TGTGCCAGCAGTTACCCGGGACAGGGGTCGCAAGAGACCCAGTACTTC.

The J gene is TRBJ2-5, the V gene TRBV14; 7 bases agree with TRBD2. J was trimmed by 7 bases and V by 3 bases; bases with no gene match: 2. Germline CDR1 and CDR2: SGHDN and FVKESK. CDR3 length: 12 amino acids. The chain's CDR3 is CASSQGGWTQYF. The DNA for the CDR3 is TGTGCCAGCAGCCAGGGAGGGTGGACCCAGTACTTC.

The chain employs TRBV7-9 and TRBJ1-1, with a tentative D call TRBD1 (6 bases). This CDR3 region has 16 residues. Germline CDR1 and CDR2: SEHNR and FQNEAQ (reference sequence). Between the trimmed V and J ends, which lost 10 bases and 1 base, there was a span of 22 bases. The CDR3 nucleotides are TGTGCCACCGTAGGGGGGGCCTCAGGGAGGAACACTGAAGCTTTCTTT. Its translation is CATVGGASGRNTEAFF. Full variable domain (rest looked up from reference TRBV7-9 and TRBJ1-1): DTGVSQNPRHKITKRGQNVTFRCDPISEHNRLYWYRQTLGQGPEFLTYFQNEAQLEKSRLLSDRFSAERPKGSFSTLEIQRTEQGDSAMYLCATVGGASGRNTEAFFGQGTRLTVV.

This chain joins TRBV5-1 and TRBJ1-2, with D uncertain. The CDR3 is made up of 12 amino acids. V was trimmed by 2 bases and J by 5 bases, leaving 7 bases between them. Germline V gives CDR1 SGHRS, CDR2 YFSETQ. CDR3 sequence (DNA): TGCGCCAGCAGCTTACACAGTTATGGCTACACCTTC. Protein: CASSLHSYGYTF.